This T cell receptor (beta chain) was obtained from a study of T cells in Graves' hyperthyroidism and ophthalmopathy (dated by TCRdb to about 2019). Regarding the study in general: Peripheral blood samples were taken at the time of initial diagnosis, prior to any treatment. To identify TCR V-J signatures that set the groups apart, the researchers used a discovery cohort of about a hundred patients, made up of fewer than 50 with Graves' ophthalmopathy and about 59 with stable Graves' hyperthyroidism. Prospective prediction of ophthalmopathy was tested in an independent validation cohort consisting of 18 hyperthyroidism patients and approximately 16 patients who later progressed to ophthalmopathy. For training and testing, the 110 or so patients in the discovery cohort were randomly divided in a 7:3 ratio. In about 6 Graves' hyperthyroidism patients, the study also compared T-cell repertoires from thyroid tissue with T-cell repertoires from blood. Once sampling was done, hyperthyroidism patients were given methimazole at a starting dose of 30 mg daily, whereas ophthalmopathy patients were given high-dose intravenous methylprednisolone. TCR Vbeta CDR3 sequencing of some 140 peripheral blood samples (roughly 43 ophthalmopathy, roughly 72 hyperthyroidism and some 17 progressor patients) is reported in the paper.

Trimming removed 9 bases from V and 8 bases from J, leaving 19 bases between the germline ends. CDR1 and CDR2 are read off the germline V gene as MDHEN and SYDVKM. The CDR3 has 13 amino acids, counting the end cysteine and phenylalanine. Of the read, only the CDR3 DNA is kept; its 39 bases are in frame from base 1. Ophthalmopathy patients had moderately to severely active disease, with a Clinical Activity Score of 3 or more, a NOSPECS grade of 4 or more, and a disease duration of less than 3 months. Any patient with an uncontrolled infection, another autoimmune disease, pregnancy or lactation was excluded. Diagnoses were based on clinical symptoms, serum thyroxine and TRAb, thyroid ultrasound and orbital computed tomography. PBMCs were isolated from around 10 ml of fresh peripheral blood by Ficoll-Paque density gradient centrifugation. Total RNA was extracted with Trizol reagent, and quality was checked on an Agilent 2100 Bioanalyzer.

This clonotype was picked up many times. It lacks a known antigen. No much larger clone is present one base from it, and per-base qualities are unavailable. Overall study outcomes, separate from this receptor: Ophthalmopathy was separated from stable hyperthyroidism by a 13 V-J signature model, with 85% to 90% sensitivity and around 81% specificity obtained in cross-validation and 80%/75% obtained in testing. In validation, the model predicted progression to ophthalmopathy a median of roughly 6.2 months before onset, with approximately 70% sensitivity and around 76% specificity. Blood samples also contained most of the expanded thyroid clonotypes (frequency above 0.001), which suggests that blood repertoires may reflect thyroid immune responses. Sample size was not statistically predetermined, and investigators were not blinded to group allocation.

The TCR beta CDR3 regions were amplified from the RNA transcripts. For the first round of RT-PCR on the TCR CDR3, the HTBI primer set was used together with the Qiagen OneStep RT-PCR kit. The libraries were constructed in a second round of multiplex PCR and then size-selected and purified. The libraries were sequenced on an Illumina HiSeq2000 using paired-end 100 bp reads. The study's processing was this. Raw data were processed with SOAPnuke, discarding reads with adapters, uncalled bases, mean Phred below 15, or no exact constant-primer or identifier match. COPE v1.2.5 was used to merge the high-quality paired reads, and each unique nucleotide sequence was defined as a clonotype. MiTCR v1.1 was used to align clonotypes to the IMGT TRBV, TRBD and TRBJ reference segments. Only V-J combinations with frequency above 0.0001, covering roughly 99% of repertoires, were analysed. The TCS score was defined as F50 (clonal expansion) divided by E x V (chaos), with BLOSUM62-based TCRdist calculated between CDR3 peptides within each V-J. Welch's t-statistics and random forest reduced some 510 V-J features to roughly 13, which were used in a naive Bayes classifier (R e1071). Starting from the raw public reads, TCRdb applied fastp trimming at Q25, assembled clones with MiXCR and retained in-frame beta chains. Each record represents a unique CDR3 protein, reported with the most common genes and DNA among its rows. What appears here as the V and J calls and clone size reflects TCRdb's work, not the paper's. The sample has 200,000 to 300,000 distinct CDR3 sequences on record, over 20% of them singletons. Of the sample, approximately 35% falls within the top ten clones.

The rearrangement combines TRBV28 with TRBJ1-1; TRBD1 could be the D gene, as 6 bases match. Sequencing was carried out using blood. The receptor's source is a woman in her thirties or forties with Graves' ophthalmopathy. The base sequence is TGTGCCAGTCTACACCCAGGGGTCCCGGAAGCTTTCTTT. Its translation is CASLHPGVPEAFF.